What follows are 16 T cell receptor beta chains derived from one specimen sequenced in a study of blood T cell repertoires in COVID-19. Assay used: immunoSEQ multiplex PCR; TCRdb lists only in-frame clones, some missing. This repertoire shows tens of thousands of clones, roughly 76% found once; its top ten account for about 20%. The sample consisted of peripheral blood. These receptor sequences come from a woman between 70 and 85 years old with acute or convalescent COVID-19.

This clone has more than one count but fewer than ten. The CDR3 region has the DNA TGCGCCAGCAGCTATACCGGGACAGGGAGAGACACTGAAGCTTTCTTT. Protein product: CASSYTGTGRDTEAFF. The chain links TRBV5-1 to TRBJ1-1; 9 bases map to TRBD1. CDR3 length equals 16 residues. Looked up from germline, CDR1 is SGHRS and CDR2 is YFSETQ. The V segment lost 3 bases and the J segment 3 bases; nucleotides outside the gene matches: 9.

The chain carries TRBV14 and TRBJ2-4; TRBD2 might be the D (6 bases). Trimming pared 3 bases from V and 0 bases from J, leaving 15 bases between. Germline V gene sequence: CDR1 SGHDN, CDR2 FVKESK. The CDR3 covers 17 residues. The CDR3 protein is CASSHLGGIGAKNIQYF. The CDR3 nucleotides read TGTGCCAGCAGCCACCTCGGGGGTATTGGAGCCAAAAACATTCAGTACTTC.

This chain uses TRBV3-1 (or the pseudogene TRBV3-2) with TRBJ1-3, with D hard to call. Germline V gene sequence: CDR1 LGHDT, CDR2 YNNKEL (reference sequence). The CDR3 runs 15 residues. V was shortened by 5 bases and J by 10 bases, with 21 bases between the two germline ends. The CDR3 coding sequence is TGTGCCAGCAGCTCCACCCAACGACAACGCCCGACCATATATTTT. It translates to CASSSTQRQRPTIYF.

This chain connects TRBV29-1 to TRBJ2-4; possibly TRBD1 for D (6 bases). The CDR3 is 13 amino acids. Germline-derived CDR1 and CDR2 are SQVTM and ANQGSEA. The V end was cut by 4 bases, the J end by 6 bases, with 13 bases between. The CDR3 sequence is CSVGQVAGNIQYF. CDR3 coding DNA: TGCAGCGTTGGACAGGTGGCGGGAAACATTCAGTACTTC. The full variable domain, rest sourced from reference TRBV29-1 and TRBJ2-4, is SAVISQKPSRDICQRGTSLTIQCQVDSQVTMMFWYRQQPGQSLTLIATANQGSEATYESGFVIDKFPISRPNLTFSTLTVSNMSPEDSSIYLCSVGQVAGNIQYFGAGTRLSVL.

The chain employs TRBV30 and TRBJ1-6; no clear D gene. This CDR3 spans 14 amino acids. V was shortened by 7 bases and J by 0 bases, with 10 bases between the two germline ends. Germline CDR1 reads GTSNPN; CDR2 reads SVGIG (reference sequence). The CDR3 here is CASEASSYNSPLHF. The CDR3 coding sequence is TGTGCCTCCGAGGCAAGCTCCTATAATTCACCCCTCCACTTT.

This chain connects TRBV5-1 to TRBJ1-1; 9 bases are shared with TRBD1. Germline assignment: CDR1 SGHRS and CDR2 YFSETQ. V shed 3 bases, J shed 5 bases, and the junction held 5 bases outside the gene matches. The CDR3 extends over 14 amino acids. The CDR3 DNA reads TGCGCCAGCAGCTCCGGGACAGGGTCTACTGAAGCTTTCTTT. It codes for CASSSGTGSTEAFF.

The chain employs TRBV3-1 (or the pseudogene TRBV3-2) and TRBJ1-2; D unresolved. The CDR3 runs to 13 residues. The germline CDR1 and CDR2 sequences are LGHDT and YNNKEL (reference sequence). Trimming cost V 1 base and J 8 bases, with 11 bases left between them. CDR3 sequence: CASSQVKRMGYTF. The DNA of the CDR3 is TGTGCCAGCAGCCAAGTCAAGAGGATGGGCTACACCTTC.

This chain connects TRBV27 to TRBJ2-3; D unresolved. Germline CDR1 reads MNHEY; CDR2 reads SMNVEV (reference sequence). The CDR3 extends over 16 amino acids. Between the trimmed V and J ends, which lost 5 bases and 0 bases, there was a span of 15 bases. The CDR3 coding sequence is TGTGCCAGCAGTATCCACAGCCGACCTAGCACAGATACGCAGTATTTT. It translates to CASSIHSRPSTDTQYF.

V gene TRBV9 combines with J gene TRBJ2-2; TRBD2 agrees at 11 bases. Germline-derived CDR1 and CDR2 are SGDLS and YYNGEE. The CDR3 has 14 residues. V dropped 3 bases and J dropped 6; count of bases not matched to a gene: 1. CDR3 amino acids: CASSGTSGSGELFF. CDR3 sequence (DNA): TGTGCCAGCAGCGGGACTAGCGGGTCCGGGGAGCTGTTTTTT. Variable domain in full (rest from reference TRBV9 and TRBJ2-2): DSGVTQTPKHLITATGQRVTLRCSPRSGDLSVYWYQQSLDQGLQFLIQYYNGEERAKGNILERFSAQQFPDLHSELNLSSLELGDSALYFCASSGTSGSGELFFGEGSRLTVL.

To note about this clone: Possible read error: a much larger clone is one base away. The V and J genes are TRBV5-1 and TRBJ2-7; D is unresolved. CDR1 and CDR2 from the germline V gene are SGHRS and YFSETQ. The CDR3 is made up of 11 amino acids. V was trimmed by 3 bases and J by 3 bases, leaving 4 bases between them. The DNA of the CDR3 is TGCGCCAGCAGCTCCCTCTACGAGCAGTACTTC. Its protein is CASSSLYEQYF.

The chain uses TRBV7-2 and TRBJ1-2, with 7 nucleotides matching TRBD1. This CDR3 is 18 amino acids long. Trimming removed 5 bases from V and 2 bases from J; junction bases left unmatched: 17. Per the germline V gene, CDR1 is SGHTA and CDR2 is FQGNSA. This chain's CDR3 is CASSDLRQGQNLNYGYTF. CDR3 nucleotide sequence: TGTGCCAGCAGCGACCTCCGACAGGGACAGAACCTCAACTATGGCTACACCTTC.

V usage is TRBV28 and J usage is TRBJ2-1, with 10 bases lining up with TRBD1. The CDR3 runs 15 residues. Trimming took 3 bases from V and 4 from J; bases not matched to a gene: 3. CDR1 is MDHEN and CDR2 is SYDVKM in the germline V gene. The CDR3 loop is CASSFPGQGYNEQFF. CDR3 nucleotide sequence: TGTGCCAGCAGTTTTCCGGGACAGGGGTACAATGAGCAGTTCTTC.

The J gene is TRBJ2-7, the V gene TRBV7-2; TRBD1 agrees at 7 bases. The CDR3 length is 18 residues. Unmatched junction bases numbered 14, after V lost 1 base and J lost 2 bases. The V gene's germline CDR1 is SGHTA and CDR2 FQGNSA. CDR3 loop: CASSLVGTVSLVAYEQYF. In DNA, the CDR3 is TGTGCCAGCAGCTTAGTCGGGACAGTCTCCCTTGTTGCCTACGAGCAGTACTTC.

The CDR3 nucleotides read TGTGCCACCCTACCGGGACAGGGGGCAATGGTTGGCAAAAACATTCAGTACTTC. This encodes CATLPGQGAMVGKNIQYF. The V call is TRBV2, the J call TRBJ2-4, with TRBD1 matching 12 bases. The CDR3 consists of 18 residues. Germline CDR1 is SNHLY and CDR2 is FYNNEI. V lost 10 bases and J lost 3; bases outside the gene matches: 16.

The chain couples TRBV27 to TRBJ2-1; 16 bases fit TRBD2. Germline V gives CDR1 MNHEY, CDR2 SMNVEV (reference sequence). Trimming at V came to 8 bases and at J to 9 bases, leaving 10 bases not matched to a gene. The CDR3 spans 16 residues. The CDR3 DNA is TGTGCCAGCTCTCCAGGGACTAGCGGGAGGGAGAGTGAGCAGTTCTTC. Its translation: CASSPGTSGRESEQFF.

The V call is TRBV6-5, the J call TRBJ2-7; weak D call: TRBD2 (6 bases). The V gene's germline CDR1 is MNHEY and CDR2 SVGAGI. The CDR3 loop spans 15 amino acids. Trimming pared 2 bases from V and 7 bases from J, leaving 18 bases between. The CDR3 sequence is CASSYLSVGAGEQYF. Here the CDR3 DNA reads TGTGCCAGCAGTTACCTATCTGTCGGGGCGGGGGAGCAGTACTTC.